By sample share, the clone carrying this T cell receptor (beta chain) is medium-sized. Measured with immunoSEQ multiplex PCR; TCRdb has only the in-frame clones, and not every one. The repertoire has fewer than 20,000 clones, around 70% of them found once; the top ten carry roughly 30%. The data are from a study of OX40 agonist ivuxolimab in advanced cancers. Trimming left V 0 bases short and J 2 bases short, with 10 bases between. The CDR3 contains 15 residues. The V gene's germline CDR1 is WSHSY and CDR2 SAAADI. Sequenced material: CD4+ or CD8+ T cells sorted from blood, taken in a trial of the OX40 agonist ivuxolimab. The clonotype comes from an adult with an advanced solid tumor such as melanoma, head and neck, liver or kidney cancer. The genes are TRBV10-2 and TRBJ1-1; D not resolved. CDR3 sequence reads: CASSESVNLNTEAFF. CDR3 nucleotide sequence: TGCGCCAGCAGTGAGTCGGTAAACCTTAACACTGAAGCTTTCTTT.